This T cell receptor (beta chain) was retrieved from a study of ipilimumab plus nivolumab after autologous stem cell transplantation. The overall study: Both relapsed and primary refractory DLBCL were included.

Only in-frame clones appear in the TCRdb table, and some are missing; sequencing was by immunoSEQ multiplex PCR. This table has about 15,000 clones, about 77% appearing once. From germline, CDR1 is SGHNT and CDR2 YENEEA. The length of the CDR3 is 13 residues. The V end was cut by 5 bases, the J end by 8 bases, with 10 bases between. This sequence was found in a male donor with diffuse large B-cell lymphoma. The sample in question was PBMCs, obtained in a trial of ipilimumab plus nivolumab as post-transplant consolidation. The rearrangement joins TRBV11-3 to TRBJ1-6; tentative D call: TRBD1 (6 bases). CDR3 sequence: CASSAYRDSPLHF. In DNA form, the CDR3 reads TGTGCCAGCAGCGCCTACAGGGATTCACCCCTCCACTTT.